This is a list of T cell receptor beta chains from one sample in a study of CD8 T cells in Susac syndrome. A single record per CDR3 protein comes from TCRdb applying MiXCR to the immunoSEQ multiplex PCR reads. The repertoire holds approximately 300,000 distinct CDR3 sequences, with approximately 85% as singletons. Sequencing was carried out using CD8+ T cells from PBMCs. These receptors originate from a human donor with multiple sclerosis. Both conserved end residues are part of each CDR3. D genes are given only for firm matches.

CDR3 DNA: TGTGCCGGCAATAGTATAGACTCAGCGGGTGAGACCCAGTACTTC
CDR3 protein: CAGNSIDSAGETQYF
D gene: .
J gene: TRBJ2-5
V gene: TRBV28

CDR3 DNA: TGTGCCAGCAGCGCCCGGACGAGAAACACCGGGGAGCTGTTTTTT
CDR3 protein: CASSARTRNTGELFF
D gene: .
J gene: TRBJ2-2
V gene: TRBV9

CDR3 DNA: TGTGCCACCAGCCCAGGACAGGGGGCTTTCAACGAGCAGTACTTC
CDR3 protein: CATSPGQGAFNEQYF
D gene: TRBD1
J gene: TRBJ2-7
V gene: TRBV24-1

CDR3 DNA: TGTGCCAGCAGCCCCAACAGGGTTCGGATTGATTCTCCACTCTCCTACGAGCAGTACTTC
CDR3 protein: CASSPNRVRIDSPLSYEQYF
D gene: .
J gene: TRBJ2-7
V gene: TRBV12-3/TRBV12-4

CDR3 DNA: TGTGCCAGCAGTTCCGTAGCGGGAAGCTCCTACAATGAGCAGTTCTTC
CDR3 protein: CASSSVAGSSYNEQFF
D gene: TRBD2
J gene: TRBJ2-1
V gene: TRBV7-8

CDR3 DNA: TGCGCCAGCAGCCAGAGGGACAGTTCCTACAATGAGCAGTTCTTC
CDR3 protein: CASSQRDSSYNEQFF
D gene: TRBD1
J gene: TRBJ2-1
V gene: TRBV4-3

CDR3 DNA: TGTGCCAGCAGTTACTCAAAAGTCACAGGGGGCGACTACACCTTC
CDR3 protein: CASSYSKVTGGDYTF
D gene: TRBD1
J gene: TRBJ1-2
V gene: TRBV6-5

CDR3 DNA: TGTGCCAGCAGTGATCCTCCGGGGTCTAGCACAGATACGCAGTATTTT
CDR3 protein: CASSDPPGSSTDTQYF
D gene: .
J gene: TRBJ2-3
V gene: TRBV2

CDR3 DNA: TGTGCCAGCAGTCCATCAACAGGGTGGGCTAATGGCTACACCTTC
CDR3 protein: CASSPSTGWANGYTF
D gene: .
J gene: TRBJ1-2
V gene: TRBV3-1

CDR3 DNA: TGTGCCAGCAGTTTAGCCACATCACCGGGACAGGGCTCCTACGAGCAGTACTTC
CDR3 protein: CASSLATSPGQGSYEQYF
D gene: TRBD1
J gene: TRBJ2-7
V gene: TRBV12-3/TRBV12-4

CDR3 DNA: TGTGCCAGCAGCTTGTTTGGCAACACTGAAGCTTTCTTT
CDR3 protein: CASSLFGNTEAFF
D gene: .
J gene: TRBJ1-1
V gene: TRBV7-9

CDR3 DNA: TGTGCCGCGGGGGTAGACGAGCAGTACTTC
CDR3 protein: CAAGVDEQYF
D gene: TRBD2
J gene: TRBJ2-7
V gene: TRBV6-5

CDR3 DNA: TGCGCCAGCAGCCAAGATCCAACCGTTAACTATGGCTACACCTTC
CDR3 protein: CASSQDPTVNYGYTF
D gene: .
J gene: TRBJ1-2
V gene: TRBV4-3

CDR3 DNA: TGTGCCAGCAGTTGGCGTAATTCCTACGAGCAGTACTTC
CDR3 protein: CASSWRNSYEQYF
D gene: .
J gene: TRBJ2-7
V gene: TRBV28

CDR3 DNA: TGTGCCAGTAGTCCGGGACAGGGGGCGGACTACGAGCAGTACTTC
CDR3 protein: CASSPGQGADYEQYF
D gene: TRBD1
J gene: TRBJ2-7
V gene: TRBV19

CDR3 DNA: TGTGCCAGCAGTCCTCGGGAGGTCTCTTGGGGCACTGAAGCTTTCTTT
CDR3 protein: CASSPREVSWGTEAFF
D gene: .
J gene: TRBJ1-1
V gene: TRBV12-3/TRBV12-4

CDR3 DNA: TGTGCCAGCAATCCGGGACAGGGTTATGGCTACACCTTC
CDR3 protein: CASNPGQGYGYTF
D gene: TRBD1
J gene: TRBJ1-2
V gene: TRBV6-6

CDR3 DNA: TGCGCCAGCAGCCAAGAGGGCAGGGGAGGGTATTGGGAGCTGTTTTTT
CDR3 protein: CASSQEGRGGYWELFF
D gene: .
J gene: TRBJ2-2
V gene: TRBV4-3

CDR3 DNA: TGCAGTGCTATGAAAGCGGGAGGAAGGAATGAGCAGTTCTTC
CDR3 protein: CSAMKAGGRNEQFF
D gene: TRBD2
J gene: TRBJ2-1
V gene: TRBV20-1

CDR3 DNA: TGTGCCGCCAGCAGAGGTAGCGGGAGGGCGGGAGATGAGCAGTTCTTC
CDR3 protein: CAASRGSGRAGDEQFF
D gene: TRBD2
J gene: TRBJ2-1
V gene: TRBV15

CDR3 DNA: TGTGCCAGCAGGAACCCGGCGGCATACACTGAAGCTTTCTTT
CDR3 protein: CASRNPAAYTEAFF
D gene: .
J gene: TRBJ1-1
V gene: TRBV6-2/TRBV6-3

CDR3 DNA: TGCGCCAGCAGCCAAGGACAGGGGGCGGTCGAGCAGTACTTC
CDR3 protein: CASSQGQGAVEQYF
D gene: TRBD1
J gene: TRBJ2-7
V gene: TRBV4-3